Detailed here is one TCR beta chain. These data belong to a study of cytotoxic CD8 clonotypes in ibrutinib-treated CLL. Sequenced by immunoSEQ multiplex PCR; TCRdb stores in-frame clones only, minus some. The table records fewer than 75,000 clones, around 68% of them present only once. V was pared by 1 base and J by 3 bases, with 4 bases of the junction left unmatched. CDR1 and CDR2 (germline): GTSNPN, SVGIG (reference sequence). The CDR3 extends over 14 amino acids. The source of roughly 1.9 micrograms of genomic DNA for TCR beta libraries was cryopreserved PBMCs. The sequence came from a human donor with chronic lymphocytic leukemia. This rearrangement joins TRBV30 to TRBJ1-1; 8 bases are a match to TRBD1. Here the sequenced sample was PBMCs, taken after 12 months of ibrutinib treatment. The CDR3 DNA sequence: TGTGCCTGGAGTGAAGACAGGGGTTACACTGAAGCTTTCTTT. Encoded protein: CAWSEDRGYTEAFF.